The clone carrying this TCR beta chain was seen repeatedly, ten times or more. Its antigen is undetermined. The record originates from a study of T-cell reconstitution after alpha-beta-depleted transplantation in children. Study-wide results and limits: About two months after transplant, alpha-beta T cells reportedly came from several hundred expanded graft clones.

Researchers prepared the TCRbeta library using unique molecular identifiers, the study reports. TCRdb re-called the PCR reads through MiXCR, storing one row per CDR3 protein. The table has approximately 800,000 distinct CDR3 sequences, 15% to 20% seen once. The V gene end was trimmed by 3 bases and the J gene end by 3 bases; junction bases not matched to a gene: 9. The germline V gene has CDR1 MGHDK and CDR2 SYGVNS. The CDR3 loop spans 16 amino acids. The clonotype comes from a male patient between 10 and 17 years old who had a stem cell transplant for acute lymphoblastic leukemia, so the T cells may come from the graft donor. Source: PBMCs, mostly from graft donor cells, taken 360 days after TCRalphabeta/CD19-depleted stem cell transplant. The gene calls are TRBV25-1 and TRBJ2-7, with 9 bases matching TRBD1. DNA for the CDR3: TGTGCCAGCAGTGACCAAGGGACAGGGAATCTCTACGAGCAGTACTTC. Translated, it gives CASSDQGTGNLYEQYF.